This T cell receptor (beta chain) was observed in a study of blood T cell repertoires in COVID-19. Sequenced by immunoSEQ multiplex PCR; TCRdb stores in-frame clones only, minus some. This repertoire shows some 45,000 clones, roughly 80% found once; its top ten account for roughly 13%. Per the germline V gene, CDR1 is SEHNR and CDR2 is FQNEAQ (reference sequence). After removal of 5 bases from V and 6 bases from J, the junction contained 8 bases not matched to a gene. The CDR3 is made up of 15 amino acids. This receptor was identified in a human donor in a cohort sampled during active COVID-19. Material for sequencing was peripheral blood. The genes are TRBV7-9 and TRBJ1-2, with 11 bases matching TRBD1. CDR3 in DNA: TGTGCCAGCAGCCCTCGGACAGGGGGCGTGAATGGCTACACCTTC. Amino acids: CASSPRTGGVNGYTF.